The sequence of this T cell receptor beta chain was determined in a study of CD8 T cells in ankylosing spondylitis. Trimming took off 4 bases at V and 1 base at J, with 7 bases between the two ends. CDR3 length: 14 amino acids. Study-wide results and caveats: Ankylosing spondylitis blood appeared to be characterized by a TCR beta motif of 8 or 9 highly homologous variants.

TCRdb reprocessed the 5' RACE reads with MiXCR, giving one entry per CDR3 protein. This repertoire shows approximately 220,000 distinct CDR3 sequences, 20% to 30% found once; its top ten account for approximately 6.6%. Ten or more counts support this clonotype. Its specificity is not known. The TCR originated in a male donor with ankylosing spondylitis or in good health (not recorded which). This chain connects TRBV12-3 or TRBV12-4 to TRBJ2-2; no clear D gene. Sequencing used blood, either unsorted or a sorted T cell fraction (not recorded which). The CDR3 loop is CASSSLLNTGELFF. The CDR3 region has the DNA TGTGCCAGCAGTTCCCTCCTGAACACCGGGGAGCTGTTTTTT.